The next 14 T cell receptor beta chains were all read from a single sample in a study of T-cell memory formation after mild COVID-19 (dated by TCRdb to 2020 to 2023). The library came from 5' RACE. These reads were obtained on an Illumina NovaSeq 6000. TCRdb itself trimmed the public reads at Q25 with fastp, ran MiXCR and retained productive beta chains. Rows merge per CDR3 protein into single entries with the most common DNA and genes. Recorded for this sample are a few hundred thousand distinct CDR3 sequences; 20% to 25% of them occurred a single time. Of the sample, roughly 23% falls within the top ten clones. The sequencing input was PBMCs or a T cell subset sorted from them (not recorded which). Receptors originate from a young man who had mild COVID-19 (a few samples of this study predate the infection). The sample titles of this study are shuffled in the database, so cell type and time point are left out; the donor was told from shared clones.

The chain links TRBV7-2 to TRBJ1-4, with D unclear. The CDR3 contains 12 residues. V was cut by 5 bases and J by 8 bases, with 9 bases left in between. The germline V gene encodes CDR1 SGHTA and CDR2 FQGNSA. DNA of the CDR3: TGTACCAGCAGCCTCGTACGGGAAAAACTGTTTTTT. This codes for CTSSLVREKLFF.

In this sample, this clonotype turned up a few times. In DNA form, the CDR3 reads TGTGCCAGCTCATCGGACCGGGTATACGAGCAGTACGTC. Translating it yields CASSSDRVYEQYV. This chain joins TRBV18 and TRBJ2-7; D not resolved. CDR3 length equals 13 residues. CDR1 is KGHSH and CDR2 is LQKENI in the germline V gene. Between the trimmed V and J ends, which lost 5 bases and 4 bases, there was a span of 12 bases.

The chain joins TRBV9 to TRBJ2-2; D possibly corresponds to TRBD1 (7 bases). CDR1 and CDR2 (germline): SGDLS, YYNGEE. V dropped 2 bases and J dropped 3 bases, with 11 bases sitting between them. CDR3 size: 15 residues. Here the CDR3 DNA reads TGTGCCAGCAGCGTTGGCAGGGGGGACACCGGGGAGCTGTTTTTT. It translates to CASSVGRGDTGELFF. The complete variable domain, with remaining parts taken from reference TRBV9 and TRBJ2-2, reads DSGVTQTPKHLITATGQRVTLRCSPRSGDLSVYWYQQSLDQGLQFLIQYYNGEERAKGNILERFSAQQFPDLHSELNLSSLELGDSALYFCASSVGRGDTGELFFGEGSRLTVL.

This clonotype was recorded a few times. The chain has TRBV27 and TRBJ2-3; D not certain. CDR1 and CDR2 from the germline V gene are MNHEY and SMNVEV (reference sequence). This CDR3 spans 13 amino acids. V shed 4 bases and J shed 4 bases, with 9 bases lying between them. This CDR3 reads CASSWSISDTQYF. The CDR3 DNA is TGTGCCAGCAGTTGGAGCATTTCAGATACGCAGTATTTT.

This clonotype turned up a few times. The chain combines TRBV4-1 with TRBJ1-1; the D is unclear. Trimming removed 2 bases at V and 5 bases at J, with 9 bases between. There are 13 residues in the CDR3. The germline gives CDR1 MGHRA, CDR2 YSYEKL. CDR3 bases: TGCGCCAGCAGCCAACCTAGCGGGACTGAAGCTTTCTTT. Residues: CASSQPSGTEAFF.

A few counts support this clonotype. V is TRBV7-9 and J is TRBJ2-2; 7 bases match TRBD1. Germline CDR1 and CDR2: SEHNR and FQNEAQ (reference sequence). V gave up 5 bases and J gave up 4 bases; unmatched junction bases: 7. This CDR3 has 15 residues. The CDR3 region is CASSQRGRTTGELFF. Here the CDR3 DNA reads TGTGCCAGCAGCCAAAGGGGGCGCACCACCGGGGAGCTGTTTTTT.

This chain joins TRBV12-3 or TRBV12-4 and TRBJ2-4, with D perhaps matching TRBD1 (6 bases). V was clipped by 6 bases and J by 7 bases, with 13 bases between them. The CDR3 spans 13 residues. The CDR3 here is CASSNRDTNIQYF. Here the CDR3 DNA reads TGTGCCAGCAGCAACCGGGACACGAACATTCAGTACTTC.

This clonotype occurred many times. Here the CDR3 DNA reads TGTGCCAGCAGCTCGAACACCGGGGAGCTGTTTTTT. It codes for CASSSNTGELFF. This chain links TRBV12-3 or TRBV12-4 with TRBJ2-2, with D unresolved. The CDR3 has 12 amino acids. Between the trimmed V and J ends, which lost 6 bases and 0 bases, there was a span of 2 bases.

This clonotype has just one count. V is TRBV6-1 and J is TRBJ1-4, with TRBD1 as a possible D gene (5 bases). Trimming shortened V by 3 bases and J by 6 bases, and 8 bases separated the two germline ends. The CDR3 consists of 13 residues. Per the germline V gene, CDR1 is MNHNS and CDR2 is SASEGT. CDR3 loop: CASSEGTDEKLFF. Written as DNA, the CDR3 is TGTGCCAGCAGTGAGGGGACGGATGAAAAACTGTTTTTT.

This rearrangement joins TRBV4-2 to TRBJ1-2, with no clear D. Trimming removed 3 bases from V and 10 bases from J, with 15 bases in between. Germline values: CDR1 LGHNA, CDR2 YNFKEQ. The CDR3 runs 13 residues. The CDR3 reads CASSQSSQVDYTF. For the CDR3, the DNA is TGTGCCAGCAGCCAGTCCTCGCAGGTGGACTACACCTTC.

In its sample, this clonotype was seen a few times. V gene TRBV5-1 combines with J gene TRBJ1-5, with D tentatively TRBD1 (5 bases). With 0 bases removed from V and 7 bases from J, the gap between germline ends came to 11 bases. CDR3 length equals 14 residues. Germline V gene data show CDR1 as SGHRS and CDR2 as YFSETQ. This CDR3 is CASSLAPGDQPQHF. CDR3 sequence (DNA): TGCGCCAGCAGCTTGGCCCCGGGGGACCAGCCCCAGCATTTT.

Written as DNA, the CDR3 is TGTGCCAGCAGCTTAGGCTTTAAGAGGTGGACTAGTGGCCCCCTGGAATACAATGAGCAGTTCTTC. Its translation: CASSLGFKRWTSGPLEYNEQFF. The chain has TRBV11-2 and TRBJ2-1, with 7 bases matching TRBD2. Germline-derived CDR1 and CDR2 are SGHAT and FQNNGV. The V segment lost 1 base and the J segment 4 bases; nucleotides outside the gene matches: 25. The CDR3 is 22 residues long.

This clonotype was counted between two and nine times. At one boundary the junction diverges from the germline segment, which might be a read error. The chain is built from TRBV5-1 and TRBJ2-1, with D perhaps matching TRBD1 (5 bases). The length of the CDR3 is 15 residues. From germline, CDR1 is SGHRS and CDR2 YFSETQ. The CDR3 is CASRFQGSSYNEQFF. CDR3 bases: TGCGCCAGCCGCTTCCAGGGTAGCTCCTACAATGAGCAGTTCTTC. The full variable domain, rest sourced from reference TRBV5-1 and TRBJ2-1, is KAGVTQTPRYLIKTRGQQVTLSCSPISGHRSVSWYQQTPGQGLQFLFEYFSETQRNKGNFPGRFSGRQFSNSRSEMNVSTLELGDSALYLCASRFQGSSYNEQFFGPGTRLTVL.

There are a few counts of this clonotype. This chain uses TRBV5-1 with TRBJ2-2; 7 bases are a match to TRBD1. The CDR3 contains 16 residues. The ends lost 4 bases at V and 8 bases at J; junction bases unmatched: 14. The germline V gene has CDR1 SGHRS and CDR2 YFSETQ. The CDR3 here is CASSLDRSSRGGELFF. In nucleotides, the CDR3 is TGCGCCAGCAGCCTGGACAGGAGCTCTCGTGGTGGGGAGCTGTTTTTT.